This record covers a single TCR beta chain. Clones were read by immunoSEQ multiplex PCR, and TCRdb kept only the in-frame ones, dropping some. The sample shows over 100,000 clones, about 93% of them seen only once. The data belong to a study of T cell responses to AZD1222 COVID-19 vaccine. V was clipped by 5 bases and J by 6 bases, with 10 bases between them. Germline V gives CDR1 SGHTA, CDR2 FQGTGA. The CDR3 consists of 13 residues. The chain employs TRBV7-3 and TRBJ2-2, with no clear D. The receptor comes from an adult in good health. The specimen comprised peripheral blood, sampled on day 0 of AZD1222 vaccination. The CDR3, as DNA: TGTGCCAGCAGCCTACGAGGCCCCGGGGAGCTGTTTTTT. Protein: CASSLRGPGELFF.